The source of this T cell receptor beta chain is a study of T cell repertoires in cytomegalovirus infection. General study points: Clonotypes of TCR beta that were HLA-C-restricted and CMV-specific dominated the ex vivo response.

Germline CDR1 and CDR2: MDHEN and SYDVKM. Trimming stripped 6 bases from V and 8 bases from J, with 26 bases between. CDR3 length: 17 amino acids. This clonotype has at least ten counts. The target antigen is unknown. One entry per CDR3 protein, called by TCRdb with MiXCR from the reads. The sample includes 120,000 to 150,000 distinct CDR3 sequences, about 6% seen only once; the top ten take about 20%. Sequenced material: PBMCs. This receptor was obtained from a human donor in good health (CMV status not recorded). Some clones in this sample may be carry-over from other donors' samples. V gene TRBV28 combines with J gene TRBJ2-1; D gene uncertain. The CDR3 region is CASSLYSGSLYTDEQFF. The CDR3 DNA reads TGTGCCAGCAGCTTGTACTCCGGGTCTCTTTATACGGATGAGCAGTTCTTC.